The 20 T cell receptor beta chains below come from one sample, sequenced in a study of blood T cells in healthy people across ages. A sample-barcoded 5' primer and a J-beta primer mix were used in a second PCR of roughly 7 to 12 cycles. TCRdb called the 5' RACE reads again in MiXCR, with one record for every CDR3 protein. The table has 800,000 to 950,000 distinct CDR3 sequences, under 50% seen once; the top ten hold 13%. Sequenced: blood. These receptors originate from a man aged 25 to 40 in good health.

This clonotype appeared a single time. Compared with germline, one end of the junction differs, possibly owing to a read error. The chain joins TRBV6-4 to TRBJ2-1; TRBD1 matches 7 bases. This CDR3 comprises 14 residues. Germline values: CDR1 MRHNA, CDR2 SNTAGT. The CDR3 loop is CAGSDSIGTAEQFF. CDR3 sequence (DNA): TGTGCCGGCAGTGACTCGATCGGGACAGCTGAGCAGTTCTTC.

This clonotype was counted once. The chain combines TRBV4-3 with TRBJ2-3; TRBD2 might be the D (5 bases). V lost 0 bases and J lost 6, with 13 bases in between. The CDR3 runs 15 residues. Germline CDR1 is LGHNA and CDR2 is YSLEER. DNA of the CDR3: TGCGCCAGCAGCCAAGAGGCACGGGAAGGCGATACGCAGTATTTT. Protein: CASSQEAREGDTQYF.

V and J are TRBV20-1 and TRBJ2-7; D unclear. Germline assignment: CDR1 DFQATT and CDR2 SNEGSKA (reference sequence). V lost 1 base and J lost 2, with 12 bases in between. CDR3 length: 14 amino acids. CDR3 sequence (DNA): TGCAGTGCTAGAGGGCCTAACCAACCCTACGAGCAGTACTTC. It specifies CSARGPNQPYEQYF.

The chain joins TRBV7-2 to TRBJ2-3, with TRBD2 matching over 9 bases. Germline CDR1 SGHTA, CDR2 FQGNSA. The V gene end was trimmed by 1 base and the J gene end by 2 bases; junction bases not matched to a gene: 4. The CDR3 has 16 amino acids. The CDR3 nucleotides read TGTGCCAGCAGCTTAGTAGCGGGGGCCCCCACAGATACGCAGTATTTT. Its translation is CASSLVAGAPTDTQYF.

This chain uses TRBV20-1 with TRBJ2-1; no clear D. The CDR3 runs 14 residues. The germline V gene encodes CDR1 DFQATT and CDR2 SNEGSKA (reference sequence). V was pared by 2 bases and J by 3 bases, with 11 bases between. As DNA, the CDR3 is TGCAGTGCTAGAAGGCAGGAAGGCTACAATGAGCAGTTCTTC. Protein product: CSARRQEGYNEQFF.

This sequence joins TRBV7-9 and TRBJ2-3; D uncertain. Trimming shortened V by 2 bases and J by 0 bases, and 9 bases separated the two germline ends. Per the germline V gene, CDR1 is SEHNR and CDR2 is FQNEAQ (reference sequence). The CDR3 consists of 15 residues. The chain's CDR3 is CASSLITPSTDTQYF. DNA of the CDR3: TGTGCCAGCAGCTTAATTACGCCAAGCACAGATACGCAGTATTTT. The full variable domain, completed using reference TRBV7-9 and TRBJ2-3, is DTGVSQNPRHKITKRGQNVTFRCDPISEHNRLYWYRQTLGQGPEFLTYFQNEAQLEKSRLLSDRFSAERPKGSFSTLEIQRTEQGDSAMYLCASSLITPSTDTQYFGPGTRLTVL.

The V gene is TRBV2, the J gene TRBJ2-2; 10 bases fit TRBD1. Trimming cost V 4 bases and J 4 bases; bases outside gene matches: 3. From germline, CDR1 is SNHLY and CDR2 FYNNEI. This CDR3 is 15 amino acids long. The CDR3 here is CASSGQGAFTGELFF. CDR3 bases: TGTGCCAGCAGTGGACAGGGGGCATTCACCGGGGAGCTGTTTTTT.

The chain links TRBV4-1 to TRBJ1-1, with D possibly being TRBD1 (5 bases). The CDR3 is 16 amino acids. Deletions cut 0 bases from V and 0 bases from J, with 11 bases between. From germline, CDR1 is MGHRA and CDR2 YSYEKL. CDR3 region: CASSQDARGMNTEAFF. DNA of the CDR3: TGCGCCAGCAGCCAAGACGCCCGGGGCATGAACACTGAAGCTTTCTTT.

V and J are TRBV20-1 and TRBJ2-1; TRBD2 agrees at 9 bases. This CDR3 has 16 amino acids. Germline V gene data show CDR1 as DFQATT and CDR2 as SNEGSKA (reference sequence). The J segment lost 7 bases and the V segment lost 0 bases, leaving 10 bases of the junction unmatched. The CDR3 DNA reads TGCAGTGCTAGAGATCACCAGCGGGGGGCTTGGAATGAGCAGTTCTTC. This translates into CSARDHQRGAWNEQFF.

The gene calls are TRBV20-1 and TRBJ2-7; the D call may be TRBD1 or TRBD2 (5 bases each). The CDR3 is made up of 13 amino acids. The germline V and J ends were trimmed by 6 bases and 6 bases, with 18 bases remaining between them. Germline V CDR1 and CDR2: DFQATT, SNEGSKA (reference sequence). As DNA, the CDR3 is TGCAGTGCCAATGACGGGACGTTCGGCGAGCAGTACTTC. Translation: CSANDGTFGEQYF.

This rearrangement joins TRBV11-1 to TRBJ1-1; no reliable D call. Germline CDR1 and CDR2: SGHAT and FQDESV (reference sequence). Trimming took 1 base from V and 1 from J, leaving 13 bases between them. This CDR3 is built from 16 residues. The CDR3 DNA follows: TGTGCCAGCAGCTTAGGAGGAGCGGTCGGGAACACTGAAGCTTTCTTT. It is translated as CASSLGGAVGNTEAFF.

The chain recombines TRBV4-1 with TRBJ1-2; D unresolved. Trimming pared 0 bases from V and 3 bases from J, leaving 11 bases between. This CDR3 is built from 15 residues. Germline V CDR1 and CDR2: MGHRA, YSYEKL. The DNA for the CDR3 is TGCGCCAGCAGCCAAGACAAAGGGCGGTACTATGGCTACACCTTC. It specifies CASSQDKGRYYGYTF.

There are a few counts of this clonotype. V gene TRBV11-2 combines with J gene TRBJ1-2; TRBD1 is a possible D gene (6 bases). The CDR3 totals 15 residues. CDR1 and CDR2 (germline): SGHAT, FQNNGV. V was pared by 3 bases and J by 0 bases, with 11 bases between. CDR3 coding DNA: TGTGCCAGCAGCTTGGGTTCAGGGGCTAACTATGGCTACACCTTC. It encodes CASSLGSGANYGYTF.

Ten or more counts support this clonotype. V usage is TRBV10-3 and J usage is TRBJ1-5; D gene uncertain. The germline V gene encodes CDR1 ENHRY and CDR2 SYGVKD. The CDR3 has 14 amino acids. V lost 3 bases, J lost 0 bases, and 6 bases lay in between. CDR3 loop: CAISDVSSNQPQHF. The CDR3 DNA sequence: TGTGCCATCAGTGATGTGTCTAGCAATCAGCCCCAGCATTTT.

This clonotype was counted a few times. The chain has TRBV7-2 and TRBJ2-5; D might be TRBD1 or TRBD2, each matching 6 bases. The CDR3 has 15 amino acids. The germline V gene has CDR1 SGHTA and CDR2 FQGNSA. Trimming removed 3 bases at V and 4 bases at J, with 15 bases between. CDR3 residues: CASSFQQGGAETQYF. Here the CDR3 DNA reads TGTGCCAGCAGCTTTCAACAGGGAGGAGCAGAGACCCAGTACTTC.

The V call is TRBV5-6, the J call TRBJ1-1, with 9 bases lining up with TRBD1. The CDR3 spans 16 residues. Germline CDR1 reads SGHDT; CDR2 reads YYEEEE. Trimming cost V 3 bases and J 0 bases; bases outside gene matches: 6. The chain's CDR3 is CASSWRGQGMNTEAFF. DNA for the CDR3: TGTGCCAGCAGCTGGAGGGGACAGGGCATGAACACTGAAGCTTTCTTT.

The chain has TRBV29-1 and TRBJ2-1; D ambiguous. Trimming took 4 bases from V and 3 from J, leaving 10 bases between them. Germline CDR1 reads SQVTM; CDR2 reads ANQGSEA. CDR3 size: 13 residues. The DNA of the CDR3 is TGCAGCGTTGGGGTCGAGATCTACAATGAGCAGTTCTTC. Translation: CSVGVEIYNEQFF.

V usage is TRBV4-1 and J usage is TRBJ1-2; 8 bases match TRBD1. Trimming cost V 5 bases and J 5 bases; bases outside gene matches: 7. This CDR3 comprises 14 residues. Looked up from germline, CDR1 is MGHRA and CDR2 is YSYEKL. The CDR3 protein is CASSGDTGGYGYTF. In nucleotides, the CDR3 is TGCGCCAGCAGCGGAGACACAGGGGGGTATGGCTACACCTTC.

This clonotype has just a few counts. The chain is built from TRBV25-1 and TRBJ1-5, with a weak D call TRBD1 (5 bases). The germline V gene has CDR1 MGHDK and CDR2 SYGVNS. Trimming stripped 2 bases from V and 3 bases from J, with 14 bases between. The CDR3 runs 16 residues. The CDR3 sequence: CASSERGGGNNQPQHF. The DNA for the CDR3 is TGTGCCAGCAGTGAAAGGGGCGGGGGGAACAATCAGCCCCAGCATTTT.

DNA for the CDR3: TGTGCCAGCAGTCCCTCAGCGTCAGCTAGGGAGACCCAGTACTTC. Translating it yields CASSPSASARETQYF. The chain joins TRBV3-1 to TRBJ2-5, with unresolved D. Germline V gene data show CDR1 as LGHDT and CDR2 as YNNKEL (reference sequence). This CDR3 is built from 15 residues. The ends were cut back, 6 bases at V and 5 bases at J, with 19 bases in the middle.